Below are 10 T cell receptor beta chains sequenced from a single sample in a study of regulatory T cells in long-lasting Graves disease. The sample's time point: newly diagnosed GD, antithyroid drugs for less than 3 months. Construction of the TCR library relied on RNA isolated from PBMCs. Assembly of TCR beta libraries relied on iRepertoire HTBI primers together with Arm-PCR of CDR3 regions. TCRdb passed the multiplex PCR reads through MiXCR, listing each CDR3 protein once. The data hold around 360,000 distinct CDR3 sequences, with under 20% observed a single time. Separately, the same data were catalogued under a study of T cells in Graves' hyperthyroidism and ophthalmopathy.

Sequencing was performed on peripheral blood mononuclear cells (PBMCs), taken at new diagnosis, from a patient treated with antithyroid drugs. The receptors derive from a woman aged 18-29 years with Graves disease.

This clonotype was picked up many times. This sequence joins TRBV6-1 and TRBJ1-4, with D possibly TRBD1 on 5 matching bases. Germline CDR1 MNHNS, CDR2 SASEGT. The CDR3 runs to 15 residues. The V end was cut by 7 bases, the J end by 3 bases, with 15 bases between. CDR3 DNA: TGTGCCAGCAAGGAGGGACGGGCGGCTAATGAAAAACTGTTTTTT. This encodes CASKEGRAANEKLFF.

This clonotype showed up many times. The junction differs from germline at one of its ends, possibly a read error. J is TRBJ2-1 and V is TRBV5-6; D may be TRBD2 (6 bases). The CDR3 runs to 11 residues. Per germline, CDR1 SGHDT and CDR2 YYEEEE. CDR3: CASSLEGTEGF. CDR3 in DNA: TGTGCCAGCAGCTTGGAAGGGACTGAGGGCTTC.

At least ten counts were recorded for this clonotype. The chain employs TRBV20-1 and TRBJ1-1; D not certain. The germline V gene has CDR1 DFQATT and CDR2 SNEGSKA (reference sequence). V was clipped by 1 base and J by 1 base, with 7 bases between them. This CDR3 spans 13 amino acids. The CDR3 loop reads CSARGGGNTEAFF. DNA of the CDR3: TGCAGTGCTAGAGGGGGAGGGAACACTGAAGCTTTCTTT.

This clonotype was recorded a few times. This chain links TRBV20-1 with TRBJ1-6, with D perhaps matching TRBD1 (5 bases). CDR1 and CDR2 from the germline V gene are DFQATT and SNEGSKA (reference sequence). The CDR3 is 16 residues long. The V gene lost 0 bases and the J gene lost 6 bases, with 15 bases spanning the gap. In DNA, the CDR3 is TGCAGTGCTAGAGATCCTAACGGCAGGGCTAATTCACCCCTCCACTTT. Translated: CSARDPNGRANSPLHF.

This clonotype occurred a few times. This chain connects TRBV12-3 or TRBV12-4 to TRBJ2-5, with TRBD1 matching over 9 bases. This CDR3 is built from 15 residues. V shed 5 bases and J 4 bases; nucleotides not matched to a gene: 8. Here the CDR3 reads CASSPNRGLGETQYF. The CDR3 nucleotides are TGTGCCAGCAGTCCCAACAGGGGGCTTGGAGAGACCCAGTACTTC.

The rearrangement links TRBV4-2 to TRBJ1-5, with 9 positions matching TRBD1. This CDR3 comprises 15 residues. Germline V gene lookup returns CDR1 LGHNA and CDR2 YNFKEQ. Trimming took 3 bases from V and 3 from J; bases not matched to a gene: 3. CDR3 nucleotide sequence: TGTGCCAGCAGCCAGGGGACAGGGTACAATCAGCCCCAGCATTTT. This gives the protein CASSQGTGYNQPQHF.

This clonotype was observed at least ten times. The chain couples TRBV7-3 to TRBJ2-1; 12 bases map to TRBD2. The germline V gene has CDR1 SGHTA and CDR2 FQGTGA. The junction had 7 bases not matched to a gene; V was cut back by 4 bases and J by 9 bases. This CDR3 is 15 amino acids long. Written as DNA, the CDR3 is TGTGCCAGCAGCTCTAGCGGGGGGGCCCGTAGTGAGCAGTTCTTC. Amino acid sequence: CASSSSGGARSEQFF.

This clonotype showed up many times. The V gene is TRBV12-3 or TRBV12-4, the J gene TRBJ2-3, with D perhaps being TRBD1 or TRBD2 (5 bases each). Trimming cost V 2 bases and J 1 base, with 7 bases left between them. The CDR3 runs 14 residues. CDR3 nucleotides: TGTGCCAGCAGTTTAAGGGACCGCACAGATACGCAGTATTTT. This codes for CASSLRDRTDTQYF.

The rearrangement links TRBV7-3 to TRBJ2-1; TRBD2 matches at 9 bases. From germline, CDR1 is SGHTA and CDR2 FQGTGA. The V and J ends lost 0 bases and 7 bases, in that order; junction bases with no gene match: 1. The CDR3 covers 14 residues. CDR3: CASSLTGLANEQFF. CDR3 DNA: TGTGCCAGCAGCTTAACGGGACTAGCAAATGAGCAGTTCTTC.

The DNA of the CDR3 is TGTGCCAGCAGTAAAGACGCGAACACCGGGGAGCTGTTTTTT. Encoded protein: CASSKDANTGELFF. V is TRBV6-4 and J is TRBJ2-2; D is unresolved. The CDR3 length is 14 residues. Trimming cost V 5 bases and J 0 bases, with 7 bases left between them. The germline CDR1 and CDR2 sequences are MRHNA and SNTAGT.